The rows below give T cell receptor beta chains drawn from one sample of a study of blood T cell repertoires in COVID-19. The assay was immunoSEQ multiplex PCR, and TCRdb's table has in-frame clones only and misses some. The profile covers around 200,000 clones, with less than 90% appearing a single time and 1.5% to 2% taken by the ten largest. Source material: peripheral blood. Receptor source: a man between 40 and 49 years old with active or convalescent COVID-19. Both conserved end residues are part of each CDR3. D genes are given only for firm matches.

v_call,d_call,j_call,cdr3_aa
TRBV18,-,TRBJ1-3,CASSPFVIIDTIYF
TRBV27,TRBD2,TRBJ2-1,CASSPPRTSGMGSEQFF
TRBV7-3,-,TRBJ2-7,CASSLGGASSYEQYF
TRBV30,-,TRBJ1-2,CAWSRGSYGYTF
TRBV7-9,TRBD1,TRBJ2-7,CASSPRDSAYEQYF
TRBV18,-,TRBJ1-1,CASSPPQGKAFF
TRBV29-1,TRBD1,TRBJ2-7,CSALGQAYEQYF
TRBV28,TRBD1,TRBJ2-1,CASSRWTGDEQFF
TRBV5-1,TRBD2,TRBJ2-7,CASSLTSGHYEQYF
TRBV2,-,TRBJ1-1,CASSLTVNTEAFF
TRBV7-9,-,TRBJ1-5,CASSFSSNQPQHF
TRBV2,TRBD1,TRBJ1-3,CASSPDRARNTIYF
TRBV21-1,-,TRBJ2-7,CASPERFDEQYF
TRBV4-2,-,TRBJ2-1,CASSQEARGVRNEQFF
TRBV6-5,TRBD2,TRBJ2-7,CASSMTSGPAYEQYF
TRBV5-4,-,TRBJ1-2,CASSSGDDNYGYTF
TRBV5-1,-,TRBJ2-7,CASSPIPDSYEQYF
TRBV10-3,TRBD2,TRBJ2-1,CAISDHGTSGNEQFF
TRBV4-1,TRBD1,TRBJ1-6,CASSQESVGTANSPLHF
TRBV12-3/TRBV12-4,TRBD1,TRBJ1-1,CASRTGMTAFF
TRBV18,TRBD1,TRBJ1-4,CASSIGTGEKLFF
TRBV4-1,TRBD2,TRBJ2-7,CASSQSSGLEPYEQYF
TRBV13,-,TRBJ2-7,CASSFRDYEQYF
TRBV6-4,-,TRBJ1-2,CASSDRSYPNPEDGYTF
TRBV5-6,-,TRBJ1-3,CASSLGQRNTIYF
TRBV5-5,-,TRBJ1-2,CASSFTTFEYHGQLDGYTF
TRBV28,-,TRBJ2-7,CASSRQGIGSYEQYF
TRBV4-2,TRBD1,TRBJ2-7,CASSQAGQGAEQYF
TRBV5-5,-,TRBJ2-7,CASSEPQGGEQYF
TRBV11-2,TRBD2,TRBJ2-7,CASSSWGRGLAATYEQYF